This TCR beta chain was captured by sequencing in a study of T cell responses to AZD1222 COVID-19 vaccine. Broader study findings: Reportedly, close to half of spike-specific TCRs are directed against unmutated variant regions. Only a handful of AZD1222 recipients, roughly six in all, had baseline seropositivity.

With respect to this clone: Antigen unknown.

Assay: immunoSEQ multiplex PCR; the TCRdb copy retains only in-frame clones and omits some. The table shows 93,000 or so clones, with roughly 91% occurring only once. The CDR3 is made up of 16 amino acids. The V and J ends lost 1 base and 5 bases, in that order; junction bases with no gene match: 5. The germline CDR1 and CDR2 sequences are LNHDA and SQIVND (reference sequence). Sequencing used peripheral blood, obtained on day 0 of AZD1222 vaccination. V and J are TRBV19 and TRBJ2-2, with 9 nucleotides matching TRBD2. The receptor was derived from an adult in good health. The CDR3 DNA is TGTGCCAGTAGTATAGGTCTAGCGGGACGGACCGGGGAGCTGTTTTTT. Amino acids: CASSIGLAGRTGELFF. Combining the CDR3 with reference TRBV19 and TRBJ2-2 gives the whole variable domain DGGITQSPKYLFRKEGQNVTLSCEQNLNHDAMYWYRQDPGQGLRLIYYSQIVNDFQKGDIAEGYSVSREKKESFPLTVTSAQKNPTAFYLCASSIGLAGRTGELFFGEGSRLTVL.